These 27 T cell receptor beta chains originate from one sample sequenced in a study of graft-versus-host responses after intestinal transplantation (dated by TCRdb to 2020 to 2023). The method behind the library was the immunoSEQ multiplex PCR assay. What TCRdb holds here is the immuneACCESS table cut down to in-frame rearrangements. Part of the clones is not present; checked against another copy, under half of the missing clones reflect an unresolved V gene, and the others are unexplained. The sample contains around 9,300 clones, approximately 89% of them found a single time. Under 2.5% of the sample is held by the ten biggest clonotypes. The sample was PBMCs, taken roughly 44 days after intestinal transplant. These receptors were taken from a human patient who received an intestinal transplant, so some T cells may come from the graft donor.

The chain employs TRBV6-5 and TRBJ1-1, with 7 bases aligning to TRBD1. The germline V gene has CDR1 MNHEY and CDR2 SVGAGI. The CDR3 totals 13 residues. Trimming at V came to 3 bases and at J to 5 bases, leaving 3 bases not matched to a gene. The CDR3 DNA is TGTGCCAGCAGTTATCAGGGGGGGACTGAAGCTTTCTTT. It specifies CASSYQGGTEAFF.

This chain links TRBV15 with TRBJ2-7; D not certain. The CDR3 has 16 amino acids. The V gene lost 0 bases and the J gene lost 1 base, with 13 bases spanning the gap. Germline V gene sequence: CDR1 LNHNV, CDR2 YYDKDF (reference sequence). CDR3 loop: CATSRDPFSGSYEQYF. Written as DNA, the CDR3 is TGTGCCACCAGCAGAGATCCTTTCTCCGGGTCCTACGAGCAGTACTTC. The variable domain in full, with the rest retrieved from reference TRBV15 and TRBJ2-7, is DAMVIQNPRYQVTQFGKPVTLSCSQTLNHNVMYWYQQKSSQAPKLLFHYYDKDFNNEADTPDNFQSRRPNTSFCFLDIRSPGLGDTAMYLCATSRDPFSGSYEQYFGPGTRLTVT.

The chain joins TRBV30 to TRBJ1-5, with D unclear. The germline V gene has CDR1 GTSNPN and CDR2 SVGIG (reference sequence). The CDR3 runs 14 residues. V lost 0 bases to trimming and J lost 6 bases, with 12 bases between them. The CDR3, as DNA: TGTGCCTGGAGTGTACCCGGGTTCAGTCAGCCCCAGCATTTT. Residues: CAWSVPGFSQPQHF. The variable domain in full, completed from reference TRBV30 and TRBJ1-5, reads SQTIHQWPATLVQPVGSPLSLECTVEGTSNPNLYWYRQAAGRGLQLLFYSVGIGQISSEVPQNLSASRPQDRQFILSSKKLLLSDSGFYLCAWSVPGFSQPQHFGDGTRLSIL.

This chain joins TRBV7-9 and TRBJ1-1; tentative D call: TRBD1 (6 bases). CDR1 SEHNR and CDR2 FQNEAQ come from the germline V gene (reference sequence). The V end lost 1 base, the J end lost 3 bases, and 12 bases lay between the germline ends. The CDR3 length is 15 residues. In DNA, the CDR3 is TGTGCCAGCAGCTTAGGGTCAGGGGTGGACACTGAAGCTTTCTTT. This encodes CASSLGSGVDTEAFF.

J is TRBJ2-1 and V is TRBV4-1, with D possibly matching TRBD2 (6 bases). The CDR3 consists of 17 residues. V was cut by 4 bases and J by 5 bases, with 21 bases left in between. CDR1 is MGHRA and CDR2 is YSYEKL in the germline V gene. This CDR3 is CASSRALGGSGDNEQFF. The CDR3 bases are TGCGCCAGCAGCCGAGCCCTCGGGGGTAGCGGCGACAATGAGCAGTTCTTC.

The V call is TRBV6-5, the J call TRBJ2-1; D not certain. Trimming removed 0 bases from V and 7 bases from J, with 16 bases in between. The CDR3 runs to 16 residues. Germline CDR1 reads MNHEY; CDR2 reads SVGAGI. The CDR3 DNA reads as TGTGCCAGCAGTTACTCGAGTAGGAGAGGACGTAATGAGCAGTTCTTC. Protein product: CASSYSSRRGRNEQFF.

V usage is TRBV2 and J usage is TRBJ1-1, with a tentative D call TRBD1 (5 bases). The CDR3 is made up of 16 amino acids. Germline CDR1 reads SNHLY; CDR2 reads FYNNEI. V lost 3 bases and J lost 0, with 14 bases in between. This CDR3 reads CASSEGGGAMNTEAFF. In nucleotides, the CDR3 is TGTGCCAGCAGTGAGGGGGGGGGAGCTATGAACACTGAAGCTTTCTTT.

This chain joins TRBV11-2 and TRBJ2-1; the match to TRBD2 covers 8 bases. The V segment lost 1 base and the J segment 2 bases; nucleotides outside the gene matches: 4. Germline values: CDR1 SGHAT, CDR2 FQNNGV. The CDR3 contains 16 residues. In DNA form, the CDR3 reads TGTGCCAGCAGCTTAGTGGCGGGAGGTCCCTACAATGAGCAGTTCTTC. Encoded protein: CASSLVAGGPYNEQFF.

The V call is TRBV23-1, the J call TRBJ2-1, with 7 bases aligning to TRBD1. TRBV23-1 is recorded as an ORF, its role being uncertain. This CDR3 has 17 residues. Unmatched junction bases numbered 28, after V lost 11 bases and J lost 12 bases. The CDR3 region is CADDRDGLPGCFRWQFF. The CDR3 DNA reads TGCGCCGACGACAGGGACGGGCTACCGGGTTGTTTCCGGTGGCAGTTCTTC.

V gene TRBV5-1 combines with J gene TRBJ2-5; the match to TRBD2 covers 10 bases. Germline V lookup: CDR1 SGHRS, CDR2 YFSETQ. CDR3 length: 17 residues. Trimming removed 3 bases from V and 7 bases from J; junction bases left unmatched: 15. The CDR3 reads CASSSGAGGPGFGTQYF. CDR3 DNA sequence: TGCGCCAGCAGCTCCGGAGCGGGGGGGCCCGGGTTTGGGACCCAGTACTTC.

The CDR3 is CASRTGEQETQYF. CDR3 in DNA: TGCGCCAGCAGGACAGGGGAGCAAGAGACCCAGTACTTC. This chain links TRBV5-1 with TRBJ2-5; 8 bases are shared with TRBD1. After removal of 5 bases from V and 2 bases from J, the junction contained 2 bases not matched to a gene. The CDR3 is 13 residues long. Germline V gene sequence: CDR1 SGHRS, CDR2 YFSETQ.

The rearrangement links TRBV29-1 to TRBJ2-7; D call uncertain. Germline V CDR1 and CDR2: SQVTM, ANQGSEA. The CDR3 contains 13 residues. The ends were cut back, 6 bases at V and 7 bases at J, with 19 bases in the middle. The CDR3 spells CSVRPYLLGEQYF. The CDR3 DNA reads TGCAGCGTCCGCCCCTACCTGCTGGGGGAGCAGTACTTC.

This clone was observed a handful of times. V is TRBV5-4 and J is TRBJ2-7; 7 nucleotides align to TRBD2. The CDR3 runs to 13 residues. Unmatched junction bases numbered 3, after V lost 1 base and J lost 5 bases. The germline V gene has CDR1 SGHNT and CDR2 YYREEE (reference sequence). CDR3 coding DNA: TGTGCCAGCAGCTTGACTAGCGCCCACGAGCAGTACTTC. Encoded protein: CASSLTSAHEQYF.

This chain links TRBV6-4 with TRBJ1-1; D gene unclear. The V and J ends lost 0 bases and 2 bases respectively, with 4 bases between them. The CDR3 consists of 13 residues. CDR1 is MRHNA, CDR2 SNTAGT, per germline. The CDR3 loop is CASSDSDNTEAFF. The CDR3 nucleotides are TGTGCCAGCAGTGACTCGGACAACACTGAAGCTTTCTTT.

This chain links TRBV9 with TRBJ2-1, with TRBD1 matching 7 bases. Germline-derived CDR1 and CDR2 are SGDLS and YYNGEE. V lost 0 bases and J lost 4; bases outside the gene matches: 4. The CDR3 has 15 amino acids. The CDR3 here is CASSVGGGAYNEQFF. The CDR3 DNA follows: TGTGCCAGCAGCGTAGGAGGGGGCGCTTACAATGAGCAGTTCTTC. The entire variable domain, with the rest obtained from reference TRBV9 and TRBJ2-1, is as follows: DSGVTQTPKHLITATGQRVTLRCSPRSGDLSVYWYQQSLDQGLQFLIQYYNGEERAKGNILERFSAQQFPDLHSELNLSSLELGDSALYFCASSVGGGAYNEQFFGPGTRLTVL.

This clone was detected once. The CDR3 DNA reads TGTGCCAGCAGTTTAAATCTGGGGCTGGGGGGCTACACCTTC. Translation: CASSLNLGLGGYTF. This sequence joins TRBV28 and TRBJ1-2; D might be TRBD1 (5 bases). Per the germline V gene, CDR1 is MDHEN and CDR2 is SYDVKM. V was clipped by 2 bases and J by 8 bases, with 15 bases between them. CDR3 size: 14 residues.

Regarding this clone: At the DNA level, this CDR3 is encoded by other sequences in the same sample as well. The V and J genes are TRBV10-2 and TRBJ2-3; tentative D call: TRBD1 (5 bases). Per germline, CDR1 WSHSY and CDR2 SAAADI. V lost 4 bases, J lost 4 bases, and 15 bases lay in between. The CDR3 contains 15 residues. The chain's CDR3 is CASSVWQGSADTQYF. CDR3 nucleotide sequence: TGCGCCAGCAGTGTGTGGCAGGGCTCGGCAGATACGCAGTATTTT.

This clone was counted between two and nine times. The chain recombines TRBV29-1 with TRBJ2-7, with 8 bases that match TRBD1. V gave up 7 bases and J gave up 2 bases; unmatched junction bases: 4. Germline CDR1 is SQVTM and CDR2 is ANQGSEA. This CDR3 has 12 amino acids. The CDR3 loop reads CSAETGAYEQYF. Here the CDR3 DNA reads TGCAGCGCCGAGACAGGGGCCTACGAGCAGTACTTC.

V is TRBV27 and J is TRBJ1-1; 8 bases fit TRBD1. The junction had 9 bases not matched to a gene; V was cut back by 5 bases and J by 7 bases. Germline CDR1 MNHEY, CDR2 SMNVEV (reference sequence). This CDR3 region has 14 residues. The DNA of the CDR3 is TGTGCCAGCAGTCCCCAAGACAGGGGCCATGAAGCTTTCTTT. It codes for CASSPQDRGHEAFF.

The chain has TRBV28 and TRBJ2-7, with 8 positions matching TRBD2. CDR1 and CDR2 from the germline V gene are MDHEN and SYDVKM. There are 14 residues in the CDR3. J gave up 4 bases and V 7 bases, and 9 bases lay outside the gene matches. CDR3 protein: CASNQRTSFYEQYF. The CDR3 nucleotides read TGTGCCAGCAACCAACGGACTAGCTTTTACGAGCAGTACTTC.

The chain has TRBV11-2 and TRBJ1-2, with 12 bases identical to TRBD1. V lost 3 bases, J lost 2 bases, and 10 bases stayed unmatched. This CDR3 region has 18 residues. CDR1 and CDR2 from the germline V gene are SGHAT and FQNNGV. CDR3 sequence reads: CASSFLPWGTGGNYGYTF. The CDR3 DNA reads TGTGCCAGCAGCTTCCTACCGTGGGGGACAGGGGGCAACTATGGCTACACCTTC.

The chain is built from TRBV7-9 and TRBJ1-4, with D possibly being TRBD1 (5 bases). The length of the CDR3 is 15 residues. V was cut by 3 bases and J by 0 bases, with 8 bases left in between. The germline gives CDR1 SEHNR, CDR2 FQNEAQ (reference sequence). The CDR3 sequence: CASSLGVATNEKLFF. The CDR3, as DNA: TGTGCCAGCAGCTTGGGGGTTGCAACTAATGAAAAACTGTTTTTT.

The chain is built from TRBV27 and TRBJ2-7, with 7 bases that match TRBD1. CDR1 is MNHEY, CDR2 SMNVEV, per germline (reference sequence). V gave up 0 bases and J gave up 3 bases; unmatched junction bases: 5. The length of the CDR3 is 15 residues. CDR3 bases: TGTGCCAGCAGTTTATCGACAGGGTGGGGCTACGAGCAGTACTTC. It is translated as CASSLSTGWGYEQYF.

The chain has TRBV7-6 and TRBJ2-5, with a possible D match to TRBD2 (5 bases). Germline values: CDR1 SGHVS, CDR2 FNYEAQ. The CDR3 loop spans 13 amino acids. Trimming stripped 5 bases from V and 0 bases from J, with 7 bases between. The CDR3 loop is CASSQDYQETQYF. The DNA of the CDR3 is TGTGCCAGCAGCCAGGACTACCAAGAGACCCAGTACTTC.

V is TRBV18 and J is TRBJ1-4; D ambiguous. CDR1 and CDR2 (germline): KGHSH, LQKENI. V was shortened by 3 bases and J by 0 bases, with 11 bases between the two germline ends. This CDR3 comprises 16 residues. The CDR3 DNA is TGTGCCAGCTCACCCTGGGGAGGGTCAACTAATGAAAAACTGTTTTTT. Its protein is CASSPWGGSTNEKLFF.

This chain links TRBV4-1 with TRBJ2-6, with D possibly TRBD1 on 6 matching bases. The CDR3 is 14 residues long. The germline V gene has CDR1 MGHRA and CDR2 YSYEKL. The germline V and J ends were trimmed by 6 bases and 0 bases, with 6 bases remaining between them. CDR3: CASRDSSGANVLTF. The CDR3 nucleotides read TGCGCCAGCAGGGACAGCTCTGGGGCCAACGTCCTGACTTTC.

The V call is TRBV7-9, the J call TRBJ2-7; no definite D call. Trimming stripped 1 base from V and 7 bases from J, with 8 bases between. CDR3 size: 12 residues. Germline CDR1 is SEHNR and CDR2 is FQNEAQ (reference sequence). DNA of the CDR3: TGTGCCAGCAGCTTAGGGCAGCTTGAGCAGTACTTC. Amino acids: CASSLGQLEQYF.